The T cell receptor (beta chain) under discussion was sequenced for a study of memory CD4+ T cells and cytomegalovirus serostatus. Regarding the study as a whole: The CMV-associated TCR signature appears largely within the CD4+ memory repertoire.

TCRdb's table, derived via immunoSEQ multiplex PCR, lists solely in-frame clones and lacks some. The sample contains roughly 39,000 clones, roughly four fifths of which appear only once. Notes on this clone: The antigen remains unidentified.

The CDR3 contains 14 residues. The V and J ends lost 8 bases and 1 base, in that order; junction bases with no gene match: 6. CDR1 and CDR2 from the germline V gene are SGHVS and FQNEAQ. The sort gate was single viable CD3+CD4+CD8-CD45RO+ cells for memory CD4+ T cells. The chain couples TRBV7-8 to TRBJ2-3; 7 bases match TRBD1. This clonotype was sampled from an adult in good health and CMV-seronegative. The sequenced material came from memory CD4+ T cells from blood. DNA of the CDR3: TGTGCCAGCCGACGGACAGGCCGCACAGATACGCAGTATTTT. Its protein product is CASRRTGRTDTQYF.